This T cell receptor beta chain originates from a study of graft-versus-host responses after intestinal transplantation (dated by TCRdb to the early 2020s). Broadly, across the study: The transplants that recipients received were multivisceral, liver-intestinal, or isolated intestinal. Every recipient was given anti-thymocyte globulin induction, followed by about three years of maintenance tacrolimus and steroids. Graft-versus-host and host-versus-graft alloreactive T cell clones were tracked in the graft, circulation and bone marrow after intestinal transplantation using bulk TCR-beta CDR3 sequencing. Alloreactive clones were identified by sequencing pre-transplant mixed lymphocyte reaction products and comparing them with unstimulated pre-transplant donor and recipient T cells. The cohort enrolled under 25 intestinal transplant recipients including one retransplant, and a few patients lacking pretransplant specimens were excluded. Donor T cell macrochimerism was defined as a peak of at least 4% donor T cells among recipient peripheral blood mononuclear cells. Rather than going through the commercial service, samples from a few later patients were sequenced in-house on an Illumina MiSeq and processed with MiXCR.

Dithiothreitol, EDTA incubations and collagenase D digestion were used to isolate intraepithelial and lamina propria lymphocytes from graft specimens. Bulk TCR-beta sequencing was performed on serial intestinal graft biopsy specimens collected as late as 600 days after transplant. The paper as a whole reports these results and caveats: The conclusions were limited by the relatively low number and heterogeneity of the intestinal transplant patients. Early after transplant, peak levels of circulating GvH clones were found to be associated with declines in HvG clones. High GvH to HvG T cell clonal ratios were observed in the allografts of patients with donor T cell macrochimerism. GvH clones turned up in recipient bone marrow, with some appearing earlier in ileal mucosa or blood, a pattern consistent with an intestinal mucosal origin.

The CDR3, from cysteine to phenylalanine, totals 16 residues. The read is trimmed to its CDR3 DNA, 48 bases read in frame from base 1. V lost 1 base and J lost 4 bases, and the count of bases not matched to a germline gene is 8. The germline V gene encodes CDR1 LNHNV and CDR2 YYDKDF (reference sequence). Remarks on this clone: Its antigen is still unknown. Qualities for individual bases were not recorded, and no much larger clone is one base off.

Libraries came from the immunoSEQ multiplex PCR assay. High-throughput TCR-beta CDR3 sequencing of genomic DNA from most patients was performed by Adaptive Biotechnologies. As for how the authors treated the data: TCR sequencing data for 15 to 20 patients were retrieved from Adaptive's ImmunoSEQ software; a few other patients were processed with MiXCR and VDJtools. Because the origin of CDR3 nucleotide sequences shared between donor and recipient could not be assigned, those sequences were removed. Alloreactive clones required at least 2-fold expansion over unstimulated cells and minimum CFSE-low frequency of 0.002% (template counts) or 0.001% (read counts). Mappable clones were those detected in sequenced pre-transplant spleen, lymph node, or MLR CFSE-low populations of the donor or recipient. The cumulative frequency of alloreactive clones was calculated as a percentage of all sequences, weighted by copy number. TCRdb's version of the immuneACCESS table is confined to in-frame rearrangements and falls short of the full clone set. An unresolved V gene accounts for under half of the shortfall where checked; the remainder is of unknown origin. The V and J calls and clone size come from that table; D and trimming were worked out from the DNA. Here the sample has around 23,000 clones; roughly four fifths occur a single time. The ten largest make up 3% to 3.5% of the sample.

The rearrangement combines TRBV15 with TRBJ2-7, with 9 central nucleotides matching TRBD2. The origin of this receptor is a human patient who received an intestinal transplant, so some T cells may come from the graft donor. The specimen comprised ileum tissue, sampled 12 days after intestinal transplant. The DNA sequence follows: TGTGCCACCAGCAGAGTCCTTATAGCGGGAGCGTACGAGCAGTACTTC. It is translated as CATSRVLIAGAYEQYF.